This T cell receptor (beta chain) was identified in a study of blood T cell repertoires in COVID-19. Study-wide context: T cells, B-cell-depleted T cells, or PBMCs provided the cDNA or gDNA that served as material.

The data were produced by immunoSEQ multiplex PCR, yet TCRdb's version contains in-frame clones alone and is incomplete. The sample has roughly 220,000 clones; roughly 84% are singletons. The CDR3 extends over 15 amino acids. Trimming removed 1 base at V and 7 bases at J, with 13 bases between. CDR1 and CDR2 from the germline V gene are LNHNV and YYDKDF (reference sequence). Sequencing was carried out using peripheral blood. The chain employs TRBV15 and TRBJ1-4, with D possibly matching TRBD1 (5 bases). The clonotype comes from a woman aged 60-75 years who had recovered from COVID-19. The CDR3 is CATSRGGREAEKLFF. The CDR3 DNA is TGTGCCACCAGCAGAGGGGGCAGGGAGGCTGAAAAACTGTTTTTT.